This T cell receptor beta chain was documented in a study of T cell clonotyping in hematopoietic cell transplantation. This clone has a single count. The CDR3 covers 16 residues. V was pared by 6 bases and J by 5 bases, with 19 bases between. The germline V gene has CDR1 SGHDN and CDR2 FVKESK. The data were produced by immunoSEQ multiplex PCR, yet TCRdb's version contains in-frame clones alone and is incomplete. The sample comprises 6,000 or so clones, around four fifths of which are singletons, and over 35% rests with the top ten. The chain has TRBV14 and TRBJ1-4; D ambiguous. The source material was peripheral blood mononuclear cells, sampled 180 days after allogeneic stem cell transplant. This TCR was sampled from a male patient aged 70 to 79 who had an allogeneic stem cell transplant from an unrelated donor, so T cells may come from the graft donor. Some clones in this sample may be carry-over from other donors' samples. The CDR3 region has the DNA TGTGCCAGCAGTCCCAGCGCGGGCCGAATGAATGAAAAACTGTTTTTT. Residues: CASSPSAGRMNEKLFF.